The rows below give T cell receptor beta chains drawn from one sample of a study of monozygotic twins with inflammatory bowel disease. TCRdb reprocessed the 5' RACE reads and reports one entry per CDR3 protein, with no DNA. Its clone listing holds approximately 330,000 distinct CDR3 sequences. Sample: blood. The receptors stem from a human donor with ulcerative colitis or Crohn's disease, or a healthy co-twin of an affected twin (not recorded which). Each CDR3 is given with its conserved first and last residue.

v_call: TRBV4-2
j_call: TRBJ2-3
cdr3_aa: CASGQGGTDTQYF

v_call: TRBV5-4
j_call: TRBJ2-5
cdr3_aa: CASSLDDRKETQYF

v_call: TRBV5-1
j_call: TRBJ1-6
cdr3_aa: CASSTHTGDNSPLHF

v_call: TRBV12-3/TRBV12-4
j_call: TRBJ2-7
cdr3_aa: CASSRTRTAYEQYF

v_call: TRBV5-1
j_call: TRBJ2-7
cdr3_aa: CASSLDAGDPYEQYF

v_call: TRBV4-3
j_call: TRBJ2-3
cdr3_aa: CASRISGADTQYF

v_call: TRBV12-3/TRBV12-4
j_call: TRBJ1-1
cdr3_aa: CASRLQGLGTEAFF

v_call: TRBV11-2
j_call: TRBJ2-7
cdr3_aa: CASSLEWETYEQYF

v_call: TRBV10-3
j_call: TRBJ2-1
cdr3_aa: CAIRETLAGGNQFF

v_call: TRBV6-2/TRBV6-3
j_call: TRBJ1-1
cdr3_aa: CASSSRGQGATEAFF

v_call: TRBV20-1
j_call: TRBJ2-3
cdr3_aa: CSARVGTSTDTQYF

v_call: TRBV5-1
j_call: TRBJ1-2
cdr3_aa: CASSLSGPEGYTF

v_call: TRBV4-1
j_call: TRBJ1-6
cdr3_aa: CASSLLQGQGSSPLHF

v_call: TRBV20-1
j_call: TRBJ2-1
cdr3_aa: CSARDRLDNEQFF

v_call: TRBV29-1
j_call: TRBJ1-2
cdr3_aa: CSVAGQGADGYTF

v_call: TRBV6-1
j_call: TRBJ2-5
cdr3_aa: CASSQLQNQETQYF

v_call: TRBV7-2
j_call: TRBJ2-1
cdr3_aa: CASSLRPGDEQFF

v_call: TRBV28
j_call: TRBJ2-4
cdr3_aa: CASSLGGAGKNIQYF

v_call: TRBV15
j_call: TRBJ2-1
cdr3_aa: CATSRAFGLFGAYNEQFF

v_call: TRBV24-1
j_call: TRBJ1-5
cdr3_aa: CATSDSGFQPQHF

v_call: TRBV6-5
j_call: TRBJ1-2
cdr3_aa: CASSPGPSYGYTF

v_call: TRBV7-7
j_call: TRBJ2-7
cdr3_aa: CASSLGPSGPYEQYF

v_call: TRBV5-1
j_call: TRBJ1-1
cdr3_aa: CASSWTANTEAFF

v_call: TRBV12-3/TRBV12-4
j_call: TRBJ2-7
cdr3_aa: CASSSGTPYEQYF

v_call: TRBV28
j_call: TRBJ2-3
cdr3_aa: CASSSWTPARSDTQYF

v_call: TRBV7-9
j_call: TRBJ2-4
cdr3_aa: CASSLGGQNIQYF